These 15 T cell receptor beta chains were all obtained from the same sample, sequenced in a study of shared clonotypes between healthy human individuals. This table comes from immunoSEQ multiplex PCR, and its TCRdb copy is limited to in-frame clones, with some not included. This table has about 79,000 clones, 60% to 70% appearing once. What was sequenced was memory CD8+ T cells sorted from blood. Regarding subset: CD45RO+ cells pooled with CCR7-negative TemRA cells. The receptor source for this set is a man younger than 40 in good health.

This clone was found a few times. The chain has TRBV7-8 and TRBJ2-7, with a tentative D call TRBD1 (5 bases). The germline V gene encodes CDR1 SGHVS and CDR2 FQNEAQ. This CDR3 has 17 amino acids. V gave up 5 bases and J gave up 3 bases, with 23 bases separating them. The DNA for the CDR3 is TGTGCCAGCAGCCTAAGCGAGAACAGGTTGGGTCTCTACGAGCAGTACTTC. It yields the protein CASSLSENRLGLYEQYF.

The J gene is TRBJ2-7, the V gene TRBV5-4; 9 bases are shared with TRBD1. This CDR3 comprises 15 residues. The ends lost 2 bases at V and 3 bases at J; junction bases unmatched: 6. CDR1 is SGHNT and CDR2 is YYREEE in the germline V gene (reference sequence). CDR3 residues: CASSFPGQGIYEQYF. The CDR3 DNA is TGTGCCAGCAGCTTTCCGGGACAGGGCATCTACGAGCAGTACTTC.

Here the CDR3 reads CASSLAGLAYEQYF. The CDR3 coding sequence is TGTGCCAGCAGCTTGGCCGGCCTAGCCTACGAGCAGTACTTC. This chain uses TRBV5-5 with TRBJ2-7; D is undetermined. There are 14 residues in the CDR3. V lost 0 bases and J 2 bases, leaving 9 bases between the germline ends. Germline loops: CDR1 SGHKS, CDR2 YYEKEE (reference sequence).

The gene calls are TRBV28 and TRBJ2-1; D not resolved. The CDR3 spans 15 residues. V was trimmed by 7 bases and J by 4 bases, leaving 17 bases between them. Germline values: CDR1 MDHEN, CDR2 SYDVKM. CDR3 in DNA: TGTGCCAGCACCCTCAGAACCGAAGGATACAATGAGCAGTTCTTC. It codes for CASTLRTEGYNEQFF.

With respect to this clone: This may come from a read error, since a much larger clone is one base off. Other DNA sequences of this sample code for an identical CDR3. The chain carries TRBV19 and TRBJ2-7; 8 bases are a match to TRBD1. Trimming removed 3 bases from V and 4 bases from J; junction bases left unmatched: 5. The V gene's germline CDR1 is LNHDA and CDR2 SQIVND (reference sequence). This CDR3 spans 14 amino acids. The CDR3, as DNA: TGTGCCAGTAGTATTGCAGGGGGCGCGTACGAGCAGTACTTC. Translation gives CASSIAGGAYEQYF.

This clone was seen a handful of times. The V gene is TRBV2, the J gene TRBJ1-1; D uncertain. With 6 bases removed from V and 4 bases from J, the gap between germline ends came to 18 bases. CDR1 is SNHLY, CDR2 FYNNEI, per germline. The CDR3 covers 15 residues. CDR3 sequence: CASRSMGMVVTEAFF. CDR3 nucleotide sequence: TGTGCCAGCAGATCCATGGGGATGGTCGTCACTGAAGCTTTCTTT.

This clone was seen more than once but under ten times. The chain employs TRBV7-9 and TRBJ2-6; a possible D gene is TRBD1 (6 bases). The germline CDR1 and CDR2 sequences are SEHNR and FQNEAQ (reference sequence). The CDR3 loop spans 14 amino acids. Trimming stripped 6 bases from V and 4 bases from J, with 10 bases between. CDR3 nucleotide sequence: TGTGCCAGCAGAACAGGGAACGGGGCCAACGTCCTGACTTTC. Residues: CASRTGNGANVLTF.

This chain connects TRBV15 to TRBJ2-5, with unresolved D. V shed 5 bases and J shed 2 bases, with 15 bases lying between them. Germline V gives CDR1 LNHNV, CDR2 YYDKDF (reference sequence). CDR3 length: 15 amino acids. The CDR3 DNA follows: TGTGCCACCAGCGCACAAGATTACAATCAAGAGACCCAGTACTTC. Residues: CATSAQDYNQETQYF.

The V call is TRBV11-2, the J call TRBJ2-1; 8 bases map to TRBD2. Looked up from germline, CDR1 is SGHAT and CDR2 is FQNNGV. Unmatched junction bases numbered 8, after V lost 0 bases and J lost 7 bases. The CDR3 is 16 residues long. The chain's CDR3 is CASSLDPAGAGNEQFF. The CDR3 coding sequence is TGTGCCAGCAGCTTAGATCCAGCGGGAGCGGGAAATGAGCAGTTCTTC.

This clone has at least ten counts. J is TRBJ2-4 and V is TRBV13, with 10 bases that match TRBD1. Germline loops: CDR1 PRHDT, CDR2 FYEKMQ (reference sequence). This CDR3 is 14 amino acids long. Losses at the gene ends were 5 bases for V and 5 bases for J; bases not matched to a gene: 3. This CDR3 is CASSPTGGENIQYF. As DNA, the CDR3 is TGTGCCAGCAGCCCGACAGGGGGCGAAAACATTCAGTACTTC.

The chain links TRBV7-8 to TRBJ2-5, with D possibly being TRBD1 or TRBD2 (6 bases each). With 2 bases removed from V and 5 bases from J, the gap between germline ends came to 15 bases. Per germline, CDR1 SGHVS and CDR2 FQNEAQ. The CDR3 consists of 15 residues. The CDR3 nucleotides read TGTGCCAGCAGCTTATCGGGGGCTGAGGGGGAGACCCAGTACTTC. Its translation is CASSLSGAEGETQYF.

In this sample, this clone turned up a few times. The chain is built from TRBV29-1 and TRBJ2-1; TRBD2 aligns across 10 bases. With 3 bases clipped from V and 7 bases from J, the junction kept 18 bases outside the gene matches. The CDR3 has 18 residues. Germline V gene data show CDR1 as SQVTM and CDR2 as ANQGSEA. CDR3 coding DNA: TGCAGCGTTGACCCACCCGCTATTAGCGGGAGGTCGGCGAATGAGCAGTTCTTC. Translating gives CSVDPPAISGRSANEQFF.

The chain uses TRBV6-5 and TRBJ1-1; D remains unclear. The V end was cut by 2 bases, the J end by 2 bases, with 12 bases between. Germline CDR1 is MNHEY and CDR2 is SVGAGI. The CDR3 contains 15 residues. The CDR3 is CASSYVGPVNTEAFF. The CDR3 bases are TGTGCCAGCAGTTACGTTGGTCCGGTAAACACTGAAGCTTTCTTT.

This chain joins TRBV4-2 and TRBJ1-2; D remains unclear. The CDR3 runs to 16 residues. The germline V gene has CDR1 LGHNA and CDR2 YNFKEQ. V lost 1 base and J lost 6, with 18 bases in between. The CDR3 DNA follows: TGTGCCAGCAGCCAAGCTAGGGAACAAAGGCTTGATGGCTACACCTTC. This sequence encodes CASSQAREQRLDGYTF.

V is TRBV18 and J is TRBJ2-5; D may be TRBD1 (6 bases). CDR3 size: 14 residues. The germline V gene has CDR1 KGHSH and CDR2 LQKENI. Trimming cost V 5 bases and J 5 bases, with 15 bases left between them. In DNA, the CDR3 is TGTGCCAGCTCAGATACAGGGTCTGGGGAGACCCAGTACTTC. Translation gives CASSDTGSGETQYF. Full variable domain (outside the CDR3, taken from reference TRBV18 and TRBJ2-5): NAGVMQNPRHLVRRRGQEARLRCSPMKGHSHVYWYRQLPEEGLKFMVYLQKENIIDESGMPKERFSAEFPKEGPSILRIQQVVRGDSAAYFCASSDTGSGETQYFGPGTRLLVL.